Reported below is one T cell receptor beta chain. This clone's antigen is unknown. Nothing much larger sits one base from this clone, and base qualities are not available. TCRbeta CDR3 regions were amplified from genomic DNA by means of the immunoSEQ Assay, a bias-controlled multiplex PCR. For the original study's pipeline: The number of nucleated cells in each sample was estimated by amplification of reference gene primers within the assay. Sequence reads were collapsed and filtered to measure the absolute abundance of every unique TCRbeta CDR3 rearrangement. Productive Simpson clonality was computed per sample as the square root of Simpson's diversity index over productive rearrangements. The immuneACCESS repertoire file appears here via TCRdb, limited to in-frame rearrangements. These files lack a portion of the clones; in checked studies, under half of the deficit traces to unresolved V genes, and the cause of the others is not known. V, J and clone size derive from that table, while D and trimming were established from the DNA sequence. The sample contains roughly 700,000 clones, just under 90% of them found a single time. About 0.26% of the sample comes from the top ten.

The entry originates in a study of blood T cell repertoires in COVID-19 (dated by TCRdb to 2020 to 2021). Notes on the research overall: Samples from collaborators originated in the United States, Italy and Spain and spanned both the acute and convalescent phases of COVID-19. The prospective study material was composed of cDNA or gDNA derived from T cells, B-cell-depleted T cells, or PBMCs. The repertoires were made available in a free public database intended to serve as a resource for research on the immune response to SARS-CoV-2. Samples came from the ongoing ImmuneRACE study (first 160 participants) plus 1,254 subjects from 6 global collaborators. HLA class I and class II types, where available, came from metadata supplied by the sample provider rather than from assay-based typing. A de-identified subject ID, COVID-19 status, age in years and sex were almost always included in the sample metadata. Subjects who had been exposed to COVID-19, were actively infected with it, or had recovered from it provided the deeply sampled blood TCRbeta repertoires that made up the dataset. What the authors observed across the whole study: The amount of clinical and demographic metadata varied by source and participant and was provided uncurated.

According to the germline V gene, CDR1 reads SGDLS and CDR2 reads YYNGEE. The CDR3 covers 14 residues, taking in both the cysteine and the phenylalanine. The retained sequence is limited to the CDR3, 42 bases, with the frame set at the first base. The junction shows trimming of 6 bases on V and 2 bases on J, plus 14 bases between the germline ends. Each collaborating institution followed its own protocols to collect whole blood in K2EDTA tubes. For TCRbeta analysis, collaborator samples were shipped as frozen whole blood, as isolated PBMCs, or as DNA extracted from either sample type. Recombination joined TRBV9 with TRBJ1-1; TRBD1 could be the D gene, as 5 bases match. This TCR came from a young woman with acute or convalescent COVID-19. Material: peripheral blood. The bases are TGTGCCAGCACCAAAACAGGAACCAACACTGAAGCTTTCTTT. Its product reads: CASTKTGTNTEAFF.